This T cell receptor (beta chain) originates from a study of cytomegalovirus exposure and HLA in healthy donors. The length of the CDR3 is 15 residues. The germline V gene encodes CDR1 SGHKS and CDR2 YYEKEE (reference sequence). Trimming removed 4 bases from V and 4 bases from J; junction bases left unmatched: 10. Use of 60 Vbeta and 13 Jbeta primers characterized the PCR. Assay used: immunoSEQ multiplex PCR; TCRdb lists only in-frame clones, some missing. The repertoire holds 150,000 to 200,000 clones, with 68% as singletons. This clone was seen a few times. Its antigen is currently unknown. Participants comprised healthy donors of bone marrow. Study findings and constraints: Some TCR beta chains (roughly 160 of them) were listed as cytomegalovirus-associated.

The chain is built from TRBV5-5 and TRBJ1-1; 7 bases match TRBD1. The clonotype comes from a man aged 45-65 years in good health and CMV-seronegative. Sequences were obtained from PBMCs. The CDR3 is CASSQTTGYTTEAFF. The CDR3 bases are TGTGCCAGCAGCCAAACGACAGGGTATACCACTGAAGCTTTCTTT.